This T cell receptor beta chain was sequenced in a study of human T cells and chemical hapten exposure. Across the whole study: Weekly administration of diphenylcyclopropenone to the scalp of patients continued throughout the roughly 23-week study.

This clonotype was counted many times. The antigen remains unidentified. This sample's time point: patch test 2, 6 weeks after DPC sensitization. This sample's treatment: therapeutic diphenylcyclopropenone sensitization with weekly scalp DPC. Whole-study findings and limits: Expanded TCR counts at PT1 went up together with patch test score, a positive correlation. Clustering by CDR3 similarity yielded significantly more large clusters from expanded TCRs than controls.

TCRdb analysed the RACE reads with MiXCR anew, one entry per CDR3 protein. The sample contains fewer than 150,000 distinct CDR3 sequences, about 11% of which appear only once. Sequenced here: whole blood, sampled in connection with sensitization to the hapten diphenylcyclopropenone (DPC). The TCR sequence derives from a woman between 50 and 59 years old with alopecia areata. Some clones in this sample may be carry-over from other donors' samples.

This chain's CDR3 is CASSSFSGIPTDTQYF. The CDR3 region has the DNA TGTGCCAGCAGCTCGTTTAGCGGGATTCCCACAGATACGCAGTATTTT. The chain employs TRBV11-2 and TRBJ2-3, with 8 bases identical to TRBD2. Looked up from germline, CDR1 is SGHAT and CDR2 is FQNNGV. V shed 4 bases, J shed 2 bases, and the junction held 8 bases outside the gene matches. This CDR3 is built from 16 residues.